This passage covers 28 T cell receptor beta chains from one sample sequenced in a study of cytomegalovirus exposure and HLA in healthy donors. The PCR was carried out with 60 Vbeta primers and 13 Jbeta primers. Data came from immunoSEQ multiplex PCR; TCRdb stores just in-frame clones and leaves some out. Of 200,000 to 250,000 clones in the sample, approximately 88% were seen once. Sequencing used PBMCs. These receptors were taken from a boy younger than 10 in good health and CMV-seronegative.

Turning to this clone: The junction differs from germline at one of its ends, possibly a read error. This same CDR3 is encoded by further DNA sequences in the sample. The chain employs TRBV9 and TRBJ1-6, with unresolved D. The CDR3 is 15 residues long. From germline, CDR1 is SGDLS and CDR2 YYNGEE. CDR3 DNA: TGTGCCAGCAGTATGGAGAGCTCCTATAATTCGCCCCTCCACTTT. Translating gives CASSMESSYNSPLHF.

The chain employs TRBV7-8 and TRBJ2-7; D might be TRBD1 (6 bases). The CDR3 runs 14 residues. Germline CDR1 is SGHVS and CDR2 is FQNEAQ. V lost 5 bases and J lost 3, with 14 bases in between. The CDR3 region is CASSPGTSGYEQYF. CDR3 bases: TGTGCCAGCAGCCCTGGGACATCCGGCTACGAGCAGTACTTC.

The chain joins TRBV18 to TRBJ1-3, with D possibly matching TRBD1 (5 bases). CDR3 length: 15 amino acids. The germline V gene encodes CDR1 KGHSH and CDR2 LQKENI. The V end lost 5 bases, the J end lost 0 bases, and 11 bases lay between the germline ends. The CDR3 nucleotides read TGTGCCAGCTCATCCAAACAGGACTCTGGAAACACCATATATTTT. Amino acids: CASSSKQDSGNTIYF.

This sequence joins TRBV29-1 and TRBJ1-2; D not resolved. This CDR3 comprises 12 residues. Trimming stripped 6 bases from V and 4 bases from J, with 12 bases between. Germline lookup yields CDR1 SQVTM and CDR2 ANQGSEA. The CDR3 sequence: CSVRREPYGYTF. DNA of the CDR3: TGCAGCGTCCGCCGGGAGCCCTATGGCTACACCTTC. Combining the CDR3 with reference TRBV29-1 and TRBJ1-2 gives the whole variable domain SAVISQKPSRDICQRGTSLTIQCQVDSQVTMMFWYRQQPGQSLTLIATANQGSEATYESGFVIDKFPISRPNLTFSTLTVSNMSPEDSSIYLCSVRREPYGYTFGSGTRLTVV.

On this clone: A junction end diverges from the germline sequence, so it may reflect a read error. The V and J genes are TRBV7-9 and TRBJ1-2; TRBD1 matches 8 bases. The CDR3 covers 15 residues. Germline CDR1 reads SEHNR; CDR2 reads FQNEAQ (reference sequence). The CDR3 protein is CSSSRTGRVVDGYTF. The DNA of the CDR3 is TGTTCCAGCAGTAGGACAGGGCGGGTGGTCGATGGCTACACCTTC.

V usage is TRBV7-2 and J usage is TRBJ2-1; D unresolved. Trimming cost V 3 bases and J 4 bases, with 10 bases left between them. The CDR3 extends over 14 amino acids. Looked up from germline, CDR1 is SGHTA and CDR2 is FQGNSA. CDR3 coding DNA: TGTGCCAGCAGCTTTGGCTCTAGGTACAATGAGCAGTTCTTC. Its translation is CASSFGSRYNEQFF. Full variable domain (rest looked up from reference TRBV7-2 and TRBJ2-1): GAGVSQSPSNKVTEKGKDVELRCDPISGHTALYWYRQSLGQGLEFLIYFQGNSAPDKSGLPSDRFSAERTGGSVSTLTIQRTQQEDSAVYLCASSFGSRYNEQFFGPGTRLTVL.

The rearrangement uses TRBV30 and TRBJ2-1; D may be TRBD1 (5 bases). V was pared by 0 bases and J by 9 bases, with 12 bases between. Looked up from germline, CDR1 is GTSNPN and CDR2 is SVGIG (reference sequence). CDR3 length: 13 residues. CDR3: CAWSVLPQGEQFF. CDR3 DNA: TGTGCCTGGAGTGTACTTCCCCAGGGTGAGCAGTTCTTC.

The rearrangement links TRBV4-1 to TRBJ1-1; 8 bases align to TRBD1. Germline V lookup: CDR1 MGHRA, CDR2 YSYEKL. The J segment lost 1 base and the V segment lost 6 bases, leaving 4 bases of the junction unmatched. CDR3 size: 14 residues. The CDR3 loop is CASRLGQGNTEAFF. The CDR3, as DNA: TGCGCCAGCAGACTTGGACAGGGGAACACTGAAGCTTTCTTT.

The rearrangement links TRBV19 to TRBJ1-5; 7 positions match TRBD1. In germline, CDR1 is LNHDA, CDR2 SQIVND (reference sequence). CDR3 size: 15 residues. V dropped 4 bases and J dropped 2; count of bases not matched to a gene: 5. Written as DNA, the CDR3 is TGTGCCAGTAGTACACAGGGGCCTCGCAATCAGCCCCAGCATTTT. It specifies CASSTQGPRNQPQHF.

The chain carries TRBV11-3 and TRBJ2-1; the match to TRBD1 covers 9 bases. The V and J ends lost 6 bases and 2 bases, in that order; junction bases with no gene match: 5. The CDR3 is made up of 15 amino acids. Germline V CDR1 and CDR2: SGHNT, YENEEA. This chain's CDR3 is CASSPRTGAYNEQFF. Written as DNA, the CDR3 is TGTGCCAGCAGTCCGCGGACAGGGGCCTACAATGAGCAGTTCTTC.

This clone was counted a single time. The chain employs TRBV6-1 and TRBJ1-2, with D hard to call. There are 13 residues in the CDR3. Germline values: CDR1 MNHNS, CDR2 SASEGT. Trimming shortened V by 1 base and J by 4 bases, and 7 bases separated the two germline ends. The CDR3 DNA reads TGTGCCAGCAGTGAAGACGGACTCTATGGCTACACCTTC. This sequence encodes CASSEDGLYGYTF.

This rearrangement joins TRBV7-6 to TRBJ1-1; the match to TRBD1 covers 10 bases. CDR1 is SGHVS, CDR2 FNYEAQ, per germline. The CDR3 is made up of 14 amino acids. The junction had 4 bases not matched to a gene; V was cut back by 4 bases and J by 5 bases. The CDR3 DNA sequence: TGTGCCAGCAGCTGGGGGACAGGGGTGACTGAAGCTTTCTTT. Residues: CASSWGTGVTEAFF.

This clone has a single count. The chain uses TRBV9 and TRBJ2-1, with unresolved D. V lost 0 bases to trimming and J lost 4 bases, with 5 bases between them. The CDR3 sequence is 13 residues long. Germline V gene data show CDR1 as SGDLS and CDR2 as YYNGEE. In DNA, the CDR3 is TGTGCCAGCAGCGTAGACGGGTACAATGAGCAGTTCTTC. It yields the protein CASSVDGYNEQFF.

The V gene is TRBV5-1, the J gene TRBJ2-7; 8 bases match TRBD2. Germline V gene data show CDR1 as SGHRS and CDR2 as YFSETQ. Germline trimming cut 3 bases from V and 2 bases from J; bases unmatched to any gene: 1. The CDR3 is 13 amino acids. CDR3 in amino acids: CASSSGGAYEQYF. CDR3 DNA sequence: TGCGCCAGCAGCTCCGGGGGGGCCTACGAGCAGTACTTC.

The chain carries TRBV13 and TRBJ2-7; 9 bases line up with TRBD1. The germline CDR1 and CDR2 sequences are PRHDT and FYEKMQ (reference sequence). The CDR3 extends over 14 amino acids. Germline trimming cut 5 bases from V and 3 bases from J; bases unmatched to any gene: 5. This chain's CDR3 is CASSGTGLDYEQYF. Here the CDR3 DNA reads TGTGCCAGCAGCGGGACAGGGTTGGACTACGAGCAGTACTTC.

This chain links TRBV9 with TRBJ2-7; D is possibly TRBD2 (6 bases). V was cut by 4 bases and J by 6 bases, with 17 bases left in between. CDR3 length equals 14 residues. Per the germline V gene, CDR1 is SGDLS and CDR2 is YYNGEE. This chain's CDR3 is CASSPQGLACEQYF. The CDR3 DNA reads as TGTGCCAGCAGCCCCCAAGGGCTAGCGTGCGAGCAGTACTTC. Using reference TRBV9 and TRBJ2-7 for the parts outside the CDR3, the full variable domain is DSGVTQTPKHLITATGQRVTLRCSPRSGDLSVYWYQQSLDQGLQFLIQYYNGEERAKGNILERFSAQQFPDLHSELNLSSLELGDSALYFCASSPQGLACEQYFGPGTRLTVT.

The chain uses TRBV7-8 and TRBJ2-1, with 9 bases aligning to TRBD1. J lost 5 bases, V lost 1 base, and 3 bases had no gene match. Germline loops: CDR1 SGHVS, CDR2 FQNEAQ. The CDR3 covers 15 residues. The CDR3 DNA follows: TGTGCCAGCAGCTTAGTACGGACAGGGGACAATGAGCAGTTCTTC. It specifies CASSLVRTGDNEQFF.

The chain recombines TRBV5-5 with TRBJ1-5; D is ambiguous. The germline V and J ends were trimmed by 0 bases and 5 bases, with 12 bases remaining between them. CDR3 length: 15 amino acids. Germline loops: CDR1 SGHKS, CDR2 YYEKEE (reference sequence). CDR3 amino acids: CASSLARADHQPQHF. As DNA, the CDR3 is TGTGCCAGCAGCTTGGCGAGGGCGGACCATCAGCCCCAGCATTTT.

This clone occurred a few times. The rearrangement uses TRBV6-6 and TRBJ2-7, with D possibly matching TRBD2 (5 bases). V lost 2 bases, J lost 1 base, and 9 bases lay in between. CDR1 and CDR2 (germline): MNHNY, SVGAGI (reference sequence). CDR3 size: 14 residues. The CDR3 loop is CASSYEGESYEQYF. CDR3 DNA sequence: TGTGCCAGCAGTTACGAGGGTGAGTCCTACGAGCAGTACTTC.

This rearrangement joins TRBV29-1 to TRBJ2-5; 7 bases align to TRBD2. With V trimmed by 4 bases and J by 4 bases, 9 bases remained unmatched. This CDR3 region has 14 residues. The germline V gene has CDR1 SQVTM and CDR2 ANQGSEA. The CDR3 nucleotides read TGCAGCGTTGTCCCCCTTGGGGGGGGAGAGACCCAGTACTTC. This sequence encodes CSVVPLGGGETQYF. Drawing the rest from reference TRBV29-1 and TRBJ2-5, the complete variable domain is SAVISQKPSRDICQRGTSLTIQCQVDSQVTMMFWYRQQPGQSLTLIATANQGSEATYESGFVIDKFPISRPNLTFSTLTVSNMSPEDSSIYLCSVVPLGGGETQYFGPGTRLLVL.

The V call is TRBV21-1, the J call TRBJ2-6; the DNA was not used to check the table's D call, TRBD1. TRBV21-1 is tagged as a pseudogene. The CDR3 totals 18 residues. The CDR3 reads CANPKGDTAFSGANVLTF. The CDR3 coding sequence is TGTGCCAACCCAAAAGGGGACACCGCTTTCTCTGGGGCCAACGTCCTGACTTTC.

V gene TRBV25-1 combines with J gene TRBJ2-5, with D perhaps TRBD1 (5 bases). From germline, CDR1 is MGHDK and CDR2 SYGVNS. Trimming pared 5 bases from V and 1 base from J, leaving 11 bases between. The CDR3 sequence is 14 residues long. CDR3 loop: CASSKTTVQETQYF. Written as DNA, the CDR3 is TGTGCCAGCAGTAAGACGACAGTCCAAGAGACCCAGTACTTC.

With regard to this clone: One junction end disagrees with the germline gene, perhaps due to a read error. The V call is TRBV7-9, the J call TRBJ1-2, with TRBD1 identical over 8 bases. Germline V CDR1 and CDR2: SEHNR, FQNEAQ (reference sequence). CDR3 length: 16 amino acids. The CDR3 loop reads CSSSPGDRPRDYGYTF. The CDR3 coding sequence is TGTTCCAGCAGCCCGGGGGACAGGCCGAGAGATTATGGCTACACCTTC.

This clone was picked up one time. The chain employs TRBV9 and TRBJ1-2; 9 nucleotides match TRBD1. The junction had 10 bases not matched to a gene; V was cut back by 4 bases and J by 3 bases. CDR1 and CDR2 from the germline V gene are SGDLS and YYNGEE. The CDR3 is made up of 16 amino acids. CDR3 amino acids: CASSPHPGQGDYGYTF. CDR3 sequence (DNA): TGTGCCAGCAGCCCACACCCGGGACAGGGAGACTATGGCTACACCTTC.

The rearrangement uses TRBV2 and TRBJ1-2, with 9 bases aligning to TRBD1. V shed 6 bases, J shed 6 bases, and the junction held 5 bases outside the gene matches. Germline lookup yields CDR1 SNHLY and CDR2 FYNNEI. This CDR3 is 13 amino acids long. This CDR3 reads CASSQGQGNGYTF. The CDR3 DNA reads as TGTGCCAGCAGCCAAGGACAGGGGAATGGCTACACCTTC.

The chain's CDR3 is CASSRQLSYEQYF. The CDR3 DNA follows: TGTGCCAGCAGCCGACAACTCTCCTACGAGCAGTACTTC. J is TRBJ2-7 and V is TRBV27; D is ambiguous. The CDR3 length is 13 residues. The germline gives CDR1 MNHEY, CDR2 SMNVEV (reference sequence). V lost 6 bases and J 0 bases, leaving 9 bases between the germline ends.

The chain combines TRBV2 with TRBJ2-5; D gene uncertain. This CDR3 contains 10 residues. V was pared by 6 bases and J by 6 bases, with 5 bases between. The germline CDR1 and CDR2 sequences are SNHLY and FYNNEI. The CDR3 DNA follows: TGTGCCAGCAGGGAGAAGACCCAGTACTTC. Amino acids: CASREKTQYF. Full variable domain (outside the CDR3, taken from reference TRBV2 and TRBJ2-5): EPEVTQTPSHQVTQMGQEVILRCVPISNHLYFYWYRQILGQKVEFLVSFYNNEISEKSEIFDDQFSVERPDGSNFTLKIRSTKLEDSAMYFCASREKTQYFGPGTRLLVL.

This clone showed up just a few times. This chain joins TRBV5-6 and TRBJ2-7; D perhaps matches TRBD1 (5 bases). This CDR3 is 12 amino acids long. The germline gives CDR1 SGHDT, CDR2 YYEEEE. V shed 4 bases and J shed 3 bases, with 8 bases lying between them. The CDR3 reads CASSPRDYEQYF. The CDR3 region has the DNA TGTGCCAGCAGCCCCAGGGACTACGAGCAGTACTTC.